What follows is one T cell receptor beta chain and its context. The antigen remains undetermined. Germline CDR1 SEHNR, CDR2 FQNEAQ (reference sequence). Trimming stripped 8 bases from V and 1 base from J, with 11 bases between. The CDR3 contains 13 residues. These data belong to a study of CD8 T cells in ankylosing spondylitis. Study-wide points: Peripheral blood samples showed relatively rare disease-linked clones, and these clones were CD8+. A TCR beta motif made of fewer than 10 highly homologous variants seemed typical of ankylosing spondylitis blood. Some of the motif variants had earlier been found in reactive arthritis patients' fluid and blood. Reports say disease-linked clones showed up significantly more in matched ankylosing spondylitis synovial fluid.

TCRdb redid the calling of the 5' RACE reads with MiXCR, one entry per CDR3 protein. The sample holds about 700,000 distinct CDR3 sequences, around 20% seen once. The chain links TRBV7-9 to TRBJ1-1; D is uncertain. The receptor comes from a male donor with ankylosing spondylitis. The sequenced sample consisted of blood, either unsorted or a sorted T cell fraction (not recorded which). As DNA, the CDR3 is TGTGCCAGCGCCCCCGGACCGAACACTGAAGCTTTCTTT. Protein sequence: CASAPGPNTEAFF.